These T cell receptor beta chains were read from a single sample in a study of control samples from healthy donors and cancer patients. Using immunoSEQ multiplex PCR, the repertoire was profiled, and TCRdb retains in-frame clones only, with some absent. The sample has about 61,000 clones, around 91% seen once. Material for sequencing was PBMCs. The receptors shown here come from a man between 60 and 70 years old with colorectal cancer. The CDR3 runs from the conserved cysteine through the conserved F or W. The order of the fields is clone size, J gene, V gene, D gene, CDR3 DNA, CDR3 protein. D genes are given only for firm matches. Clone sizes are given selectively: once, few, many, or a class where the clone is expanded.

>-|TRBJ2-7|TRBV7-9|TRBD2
TGTGCCAGCAGCCCAGCGGGGCCCCTAAGCTCCTACGAGCAGTACTTC
CASSPAGPLSSYEQYF
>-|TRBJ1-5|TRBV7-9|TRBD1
TGTGCCAGCAGCTCCGGGACAGGGGATCCTCAGCCCCAGCATTTT
CASSSGTGDPQPQHF
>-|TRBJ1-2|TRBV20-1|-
TGCAGTGCTAGACGGCTGGGTGGCTACACCTTC
CSARRLGGYTF
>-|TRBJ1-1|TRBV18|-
TGTGCCAGCTCACCACCCACGTGGTCGATGAACACTGAAGCTTTCTTT
CASSPPTWSMNTEAFF
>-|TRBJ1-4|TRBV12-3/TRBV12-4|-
TGTGCCAGCAGGGCCGGAACGGTTGAAAAACTGTTTTTT
CASRAGTVEKLFF
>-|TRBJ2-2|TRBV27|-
TGTGCCAGCAGGGAGGGACAGCGGGAGACCGGGGAGCTGTTTTTT
CASREGQRETGELFF
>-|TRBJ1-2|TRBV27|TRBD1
TGTGCCAGCAGTCCCTCGGGACAGACATATGGCTACACCTTC
CASSPSGQTYGYTF
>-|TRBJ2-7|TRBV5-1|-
TGCGCCAGCAGTCATACGGGACAAGGCTACGAGCAGTACTTC
CASSHTGQGYEQYF
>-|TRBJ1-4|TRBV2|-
TGTGCCAGCAGGGGGATAAGTGAAAAACTGTTTTTT
CASRGISEKLFF
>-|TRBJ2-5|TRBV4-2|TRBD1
TGTGCCAGCAGCCAAGACGGGACAGGGAGACAAGAGACCCAGTACTTC
CASSQDGTGRQETQYF
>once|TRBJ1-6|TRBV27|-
TGTGCCAGCAGTCCCGGGACGGTTAATTCACCCCTCCACTTT
CASSPGTVNSPLHF
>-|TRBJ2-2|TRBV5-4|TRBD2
TGTGCCAGCAGCTTGGGGACTAGCGGGGGAATCGGGGAGCTGTTTTTT
CASSLGTSGGIGELFF
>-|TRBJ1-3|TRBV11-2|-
TGTGCCAGCAGCTTAGGTTTCGGGGAAGCTGGAAACACCATATATTTT
CASSLGFGEAGNTIYF
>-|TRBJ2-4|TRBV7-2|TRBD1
TGTGCCAGCAGCCCGGACAGGGAAGGCTTTCAGTACTTC
CASSPDREGFQYF
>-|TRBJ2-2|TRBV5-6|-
TGTGCCAGCAGCTTAAAACGGAGAACCGGGGAGCTGTTTTTT
CASSLKRRTGELFF
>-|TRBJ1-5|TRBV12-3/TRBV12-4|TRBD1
TGTGCCAGCAGCGACCAGGGGGGTCAGCCCCAGCATTTT
CASSDQGGQPQHF
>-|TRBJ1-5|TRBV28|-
TGTGCCAGTTGGGGAGGGGGCAATCAGCCCCAGCATTTT
CASWGGGNQPQHF
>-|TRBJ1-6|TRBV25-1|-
TGTGCCAGCAGTGATACAGGGTGGTTCTCACCCCTCCACTTT
CASSDTGWFSPLHF
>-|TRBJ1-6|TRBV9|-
TGTGCCAGCAGCGTAACGGGTCTTTGGGATTCACCCCTCCACTTT
CASSVTGLWDSPLHF
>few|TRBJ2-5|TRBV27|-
TGTGCCAGCAGTTTTGGCAGGTACCAAGAGACCCAGTACTTC
CASSFGRYQETQYF
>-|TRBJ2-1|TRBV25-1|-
TGTGCCAGCAGTGAATTCGAGGGGAGACGGGACAATGAGCAGTTCTTC
CASSEFEGRRDNEQFF